Given below is one TCR beta chain in context. Its antigen is as yet unknown. Template switching by 5'RACE with UMIs generated the TCR beta cDNA. TCRdb reprocessed the 5' RACE reads and keeps a single row for each CDR3 protein, giving no DNA. The sample table sets out about 150,000 distinct CDR3 sequences. Germline lookup yields CDR1 MGHRA and CDR2 YSYEKL. The CDR3 has 16 residues. This sample stems from a study of T cells expressing NK-cell markers. Turning to the study itself: All TCR beta repertoires analysed originated from sorted CD3+CD56+NKG2C+, CD3+CD56+NKG2C- and CD3+CD56-NKG2C+ T cells. Seven of the eight sequenced donors were classified as HCMV-seropositive, and one was classified as seronegative.

Whole-study findings and limits: Top CD8+ clonotypes included the dominant CD3+CD56+NKG2C+ clonotypes in 6 or 7 donors.

Sequencing used blood T cells: a sorted CD56 or NKG2C T cell subset, CD4+ or CD8+ T cells, or bulk PBMC T cells (not recorded which). The TCR sequence derives from a woman between 50 and 59 years old in good health. J is TRBJ2-1 and V is TRBV4-1; TCRdb indicates TRBD2, and absent DNA this call remains unverified. The CDR3 protein is CASSQATGAWDNEQFF.